This TCR beta chain was recorded in a study of T cells in Graves' hyperthyroidism and ophthalmopathy. Background on the study: Peripheral blood collection took place at initial diagnosis, before any treatment.

TCR beta CDR3 sequences were amplified from RNA transcripts. TCR CDR3 regions were first amplified by RT-PCR with HTBI primers. Each CDR3 protein gets one entry after TCRdb re-called the multiplex PCR reads with MiXCR. The data show under 600,000 distinct CDR3 sequences, about a sixth seen once. Of note for this clonotype: As yet, its antigen is unknown.

Germline CDR1 is DFQATT and CDR2 is SNEGSKA (reference sequence). The CDR3 loop spans 15 amino acids. J lost 3 bases, V lost 0 bases, and 4 bases had no gene match. At least 3 on the Clinical Activity Score was recorded for ophthalmopathy patients, who also had NOSPECS grade at least 4 and duration under 3 months. Exclusion of a patient resulted from uncontrolled infection, other autoimmune disease, pregnancy or lactation. The study, taken as a whole, reports: Blood samples included most of the expanded thyroid clonotypes exceeding 0.001.

The TCR was taken from a woman aged 40 to 50 with Graves' ophthalmopathy. Sequencing used blood. The chain employs TRBV20-1 and TRBJ2-3; TRBD2 agrees at 9 bases. The CDR3 region has the DNA TGCAGTGCTAGAGATAGCGGGGGTGATACAGATACGCAGTATTTT. This gives the protein CSARDSGGDTDTQYF.